This TCR beta chain originates from a study of beta chain features in type 1 diabetes. Findings and limits, study-wide: The naive, central memory and Treg TCRB repertoires looked more alike in patients than they did in healthy donors.

CDR1 is LNHDA, CDR2 SQIVND, per germline (reference sequence). The CDR3 totals 13 residues. V was trimmed by 6 bases and J by 9 bases, leaving 12 bases between them. This clone showed up just a few times. As yet, its antigen is unknown. Expressed TCRB transcripts were sequenced because the entire RNA isolate underwent reverse transcription. Using immunoSEQ multiplex PCR, the repertoire was profiled, and TCRdb retains in-frame clones only, with some absent. In the table there are 250,000 to 350,000 clones, 14% of which are singletons. The TCR originated in a man between 25 and 39 years old in good health. V is TRBV19 and J is TRBJ1-6; maybe TRBD1 (6 bases). The sequencing sample was made of central memory CD4+ T cells from blood. CDR3 sequence reads: CASSNRDLSPLHF. The CDR3 bases are TGTGCCAGTAGCAACAGGGATCTTTCACCCCTCCACTTT.